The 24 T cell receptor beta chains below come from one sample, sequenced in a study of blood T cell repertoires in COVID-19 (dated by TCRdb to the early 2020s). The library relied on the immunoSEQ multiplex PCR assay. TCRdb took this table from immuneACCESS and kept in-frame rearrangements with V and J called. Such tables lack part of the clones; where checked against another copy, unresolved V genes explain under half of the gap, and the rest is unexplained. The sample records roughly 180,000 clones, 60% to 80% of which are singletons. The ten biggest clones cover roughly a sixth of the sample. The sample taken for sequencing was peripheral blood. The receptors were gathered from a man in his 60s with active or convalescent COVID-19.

Here the CDR3 reads CATSRDKREPRRNEQFF. CDR3 bases: TGTGCCACCAGCAGAGATAAGAGGGAGCCTCGCCGTAATGAGCAGTTCTTC. The chain has TRBV15 and TRBJ2-1; D is possibly TRBD2 (5 bases). This CDR3 spans 17 amino acids. Germline CDR1 is LNHNV and CDR2 is YYDKDF (reference sequence). Between the trimmed V and J ends, which lost 0 bases and 7 bases, there was a span of 19 bases.

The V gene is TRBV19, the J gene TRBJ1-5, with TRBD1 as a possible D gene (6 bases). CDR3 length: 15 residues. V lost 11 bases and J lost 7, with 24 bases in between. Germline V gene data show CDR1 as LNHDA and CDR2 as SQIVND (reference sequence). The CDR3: CAPNDVGALGQPQHF. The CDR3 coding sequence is TGTGCCCCTAATGACGTGGGGGCGTTGGGACAGCCCCAGCATTTT.

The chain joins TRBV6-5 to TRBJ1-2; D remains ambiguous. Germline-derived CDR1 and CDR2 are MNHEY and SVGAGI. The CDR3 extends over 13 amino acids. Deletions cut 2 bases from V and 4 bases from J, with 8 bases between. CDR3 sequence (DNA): TGTGCCAGCAGTTACGGCAAGTCCTATGGCTACACCTTC. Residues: CASSYGKSYGYTF.

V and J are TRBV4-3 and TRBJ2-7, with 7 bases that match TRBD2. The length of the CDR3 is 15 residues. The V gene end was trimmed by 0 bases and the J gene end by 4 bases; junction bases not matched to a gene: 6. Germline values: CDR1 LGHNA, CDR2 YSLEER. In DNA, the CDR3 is TGCGCCAGCAGCCAAGAGACTAGCCCGTTGTACGAGCAGTACTTC. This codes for CASSQETSPLYEQYF.

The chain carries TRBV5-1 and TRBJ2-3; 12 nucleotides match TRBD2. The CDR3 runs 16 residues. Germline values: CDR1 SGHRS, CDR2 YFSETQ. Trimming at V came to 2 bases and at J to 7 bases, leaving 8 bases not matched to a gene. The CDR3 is CASSLTSGRPVYTQYF. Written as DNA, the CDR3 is TGCGCCAGCAGCTTAACTAGCGGGAGGCCGGTGTATACGCAGTATTTT. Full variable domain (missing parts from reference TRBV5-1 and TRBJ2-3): KAGVTQTPRYLIKTRGQQVTLSCSPISGHRSVSWYQQTPGQGLQFLFEYFSETQRNKGNFPGRFSGRQFSNSRSEMNVSTLELGDSALYLCASSLTSGRPVYTQYFGPGTRLTVL.

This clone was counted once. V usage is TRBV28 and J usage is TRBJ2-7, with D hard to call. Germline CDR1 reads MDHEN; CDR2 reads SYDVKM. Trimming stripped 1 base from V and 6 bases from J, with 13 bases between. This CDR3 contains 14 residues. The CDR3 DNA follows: TGTGCCAGCAGTTTATCCGCAGGCTCTCGCGAGCAGTACTTC. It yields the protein CASSLSAGSREQYF.

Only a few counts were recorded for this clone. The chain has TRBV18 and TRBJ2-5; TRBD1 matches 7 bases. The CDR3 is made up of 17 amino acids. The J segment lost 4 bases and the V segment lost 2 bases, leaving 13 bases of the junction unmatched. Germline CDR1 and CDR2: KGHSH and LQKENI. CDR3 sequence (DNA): TGTGCCAGCTCACCATTGGGACAGCCCTTGGGGACAGAGACCCAGTACTTC. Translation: CASSPLGQPLGTETQYF.

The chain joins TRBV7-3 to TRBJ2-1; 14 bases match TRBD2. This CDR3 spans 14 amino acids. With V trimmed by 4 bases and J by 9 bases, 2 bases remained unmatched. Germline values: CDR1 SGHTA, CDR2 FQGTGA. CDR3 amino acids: CASSSGLAGGEQFF. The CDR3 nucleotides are TGTGCCAGCAGCTCCGGACTAGCGGGGGGTGAGCAGTTCTTC.

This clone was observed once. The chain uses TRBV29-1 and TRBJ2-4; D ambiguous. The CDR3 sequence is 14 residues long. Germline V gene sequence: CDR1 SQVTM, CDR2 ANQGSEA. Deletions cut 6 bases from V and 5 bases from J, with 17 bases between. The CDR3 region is CSVPKAGGQNIQYF. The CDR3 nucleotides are TGCAGCGTCCCTAAAGCCGGCGGCCAAAACATTCAGTACTTC.

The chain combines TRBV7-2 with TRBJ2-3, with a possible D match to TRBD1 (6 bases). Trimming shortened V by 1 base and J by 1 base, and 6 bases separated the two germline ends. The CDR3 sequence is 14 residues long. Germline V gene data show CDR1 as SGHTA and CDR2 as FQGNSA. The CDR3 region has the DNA TGTGCCAGCAGCTTAGACAGGGGCACAGATACGCAGTATTTT. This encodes CASSLDRGTDTQYF.

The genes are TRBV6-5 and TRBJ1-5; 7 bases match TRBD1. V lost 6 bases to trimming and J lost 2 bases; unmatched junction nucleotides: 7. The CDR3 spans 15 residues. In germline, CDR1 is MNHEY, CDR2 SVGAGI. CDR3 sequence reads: CASRRTGVGNQPQHF. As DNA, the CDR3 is TGTGCCAGCAGACGTACAGGGGTTGGCAATCAGCCCCAGCATTTT.

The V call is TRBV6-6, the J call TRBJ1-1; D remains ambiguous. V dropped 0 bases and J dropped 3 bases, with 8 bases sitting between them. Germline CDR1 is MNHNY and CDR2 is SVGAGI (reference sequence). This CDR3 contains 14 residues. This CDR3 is CASSYSSGDTEAFF. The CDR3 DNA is TGTGCCAGCAGTTACTCGTCGGGTGACACTGAAGCTTTCTTT.

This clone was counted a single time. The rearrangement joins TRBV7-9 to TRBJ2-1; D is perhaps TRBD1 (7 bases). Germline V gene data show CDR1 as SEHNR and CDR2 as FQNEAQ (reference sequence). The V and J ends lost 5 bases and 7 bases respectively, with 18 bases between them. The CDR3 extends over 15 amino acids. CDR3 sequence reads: CASSQGWAGGNEQFF. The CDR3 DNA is TGTGCCAGCAGCCAAGGTTGGGCAGGGGGGAATGAGCAGTTCTTC.

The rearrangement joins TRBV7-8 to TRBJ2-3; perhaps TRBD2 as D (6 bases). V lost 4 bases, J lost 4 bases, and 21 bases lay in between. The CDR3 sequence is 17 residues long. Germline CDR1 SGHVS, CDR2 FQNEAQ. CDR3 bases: TGTGCCAGCAGCTCGATGTCGGGAGCCCAATTGTCAGATACGCAGTATTTT. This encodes CASSSMSGAQLSDTQYF.

The CDR3 is CASSRLANEQFF. Written as DNA, the CDR3 is TGTGCCAGCAGCCGCCTCGCGAATGAGCAGTTCTTC. The chain carries TRBV3-1 (or the pseudogene TRBV3-2) and TRBJ2-1; no firm D call. CDR3 length: 12 residues. V was cut by 4 bases and J by 7 bases, with 8 bases left in between. The germline V gene has CDR1 LGHDT and CDR2 YNNKEL (reference sequence).

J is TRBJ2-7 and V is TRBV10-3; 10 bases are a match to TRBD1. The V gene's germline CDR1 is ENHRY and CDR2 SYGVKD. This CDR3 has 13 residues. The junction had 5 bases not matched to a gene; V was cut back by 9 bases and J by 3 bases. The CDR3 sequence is CAIGQGEVYEQYF. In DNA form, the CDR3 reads TGTGCCATTGGACAGGGGGAAGTCTACGAGCAGTACTTC.

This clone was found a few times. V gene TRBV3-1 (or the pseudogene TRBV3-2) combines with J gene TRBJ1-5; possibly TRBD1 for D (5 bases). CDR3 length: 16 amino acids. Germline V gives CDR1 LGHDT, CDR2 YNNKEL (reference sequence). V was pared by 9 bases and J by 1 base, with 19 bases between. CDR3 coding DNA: TGTGCCAGGCCATACCCCGGGGGAATGAGCAATCAGCCCCAGCATTTT. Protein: CARPYPGGMSNQPQHF.

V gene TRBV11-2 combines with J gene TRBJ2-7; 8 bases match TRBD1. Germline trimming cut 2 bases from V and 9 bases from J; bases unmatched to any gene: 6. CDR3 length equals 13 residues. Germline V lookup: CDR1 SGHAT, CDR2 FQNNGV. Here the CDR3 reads CASSLTAGTGQYF. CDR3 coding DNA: TGTGCCAGCAGCTTAACAGCCGGGACAGGGCAGTACTTC.

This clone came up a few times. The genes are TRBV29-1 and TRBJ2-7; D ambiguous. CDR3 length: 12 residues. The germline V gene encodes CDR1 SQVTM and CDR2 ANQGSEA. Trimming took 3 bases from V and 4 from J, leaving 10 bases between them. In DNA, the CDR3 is TGCAGCGTTGAGGCAGGAAAATACGAGCAGTACTTC. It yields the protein CSVEAGKYEQYF.

The chain's CDR3 is CASSRGRSNSYEQYF. CDR3 nucleotide sequence: TGCGCCAGCAGCCGGGGGAGGAGTAACTCCTACGAGCAGTACTTC. The rearrangement uses TRBV4-1 and TRBJ2-7; D might be TRBD2 (6 bases). The CDR3 has 15 amino acids. CDR1 and CDR2 from the germline V gene are MGHRA and YSYEKL. V was pared by 4 bases and J by 0 bases, with 13 bases between.

CDR3 DNA: TGTGCCAGCAGAATAGCGGGAGATACGCAGTATTTT. It is translated as CASRIAGDTQYF. The chain carries TRBV7-2 and TRBJ2-3; TRBD2 agrees at 7 bases. Germline CDR1 SGHTA, CDR2 FQGNSA. The CDR3 has 12 amino acids. V shed 6 bases, J shed 5 bases, and the junction held 2 bases outside the gene matches.

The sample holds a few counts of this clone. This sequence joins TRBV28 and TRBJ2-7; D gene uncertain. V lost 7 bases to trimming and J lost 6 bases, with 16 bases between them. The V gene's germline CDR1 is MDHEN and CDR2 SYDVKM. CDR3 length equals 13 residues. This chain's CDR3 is CASNRGETGEQYF. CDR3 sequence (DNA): TGTGCCAGCAACCGAGGAGAGACGGGCGAGCAGTACTTC.

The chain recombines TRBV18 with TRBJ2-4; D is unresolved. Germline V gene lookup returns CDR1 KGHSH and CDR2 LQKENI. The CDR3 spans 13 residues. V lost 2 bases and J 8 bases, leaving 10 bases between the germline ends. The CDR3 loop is CASSPGVRDIQYF. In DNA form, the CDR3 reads TGTGCCAGCTCACCAGGTGTCCGAGACATTCAGTACTTC.

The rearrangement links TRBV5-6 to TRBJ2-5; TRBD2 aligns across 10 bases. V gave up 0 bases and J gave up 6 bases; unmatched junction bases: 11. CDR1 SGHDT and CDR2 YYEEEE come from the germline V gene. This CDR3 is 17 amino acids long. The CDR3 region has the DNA TGTGCCAGCAGCTTGGCGCCTAGCGGGAGTAGAGCAAAGACCCAGTACTTC. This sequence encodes CASSLAPSGSRAKTQYF. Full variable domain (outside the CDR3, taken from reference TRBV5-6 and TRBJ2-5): DAGVTQSPTHLIKTRGQQVTLRCSPKSGHDTVSWYQQALGQGPQFIFQYYEEEERQRGNFPDRFSGHQFPNYSSELNVNALLLGDSALYLCASSLAPSGSRAKTQYFGPGTRLLVL.